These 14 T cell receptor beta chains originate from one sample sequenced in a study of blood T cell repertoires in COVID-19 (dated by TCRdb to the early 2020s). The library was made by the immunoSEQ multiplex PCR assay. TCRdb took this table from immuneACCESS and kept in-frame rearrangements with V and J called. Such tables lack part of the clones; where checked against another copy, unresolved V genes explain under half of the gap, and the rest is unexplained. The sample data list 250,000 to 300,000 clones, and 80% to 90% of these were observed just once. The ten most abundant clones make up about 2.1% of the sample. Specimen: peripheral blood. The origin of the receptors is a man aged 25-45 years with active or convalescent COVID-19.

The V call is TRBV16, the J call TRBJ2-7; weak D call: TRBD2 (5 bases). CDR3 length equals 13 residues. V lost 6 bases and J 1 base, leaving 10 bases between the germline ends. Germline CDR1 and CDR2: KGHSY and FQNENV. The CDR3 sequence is CASSGSGSYEQYF. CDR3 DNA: TGTGCCAGCAGTGGCTCGGGGTCCTACGAGCAGTACTTC.

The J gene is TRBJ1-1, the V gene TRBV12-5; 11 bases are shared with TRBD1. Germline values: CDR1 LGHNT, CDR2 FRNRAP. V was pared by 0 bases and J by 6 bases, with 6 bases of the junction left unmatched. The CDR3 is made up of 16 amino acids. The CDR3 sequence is CASGLVLGQGVSEAFF. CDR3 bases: TGTGCTAGTGGTTTGGTACTGGGACAGGGGGTGTCTGAAGCTTTCTTT.

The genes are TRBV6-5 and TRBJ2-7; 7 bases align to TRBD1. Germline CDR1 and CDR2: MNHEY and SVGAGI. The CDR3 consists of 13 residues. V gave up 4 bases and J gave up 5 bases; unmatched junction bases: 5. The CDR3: CASSSFGQDEQYF. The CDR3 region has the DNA TGTGCCAGCAGTTCCTTCGGACAGGACGAGCAGTACTTC.

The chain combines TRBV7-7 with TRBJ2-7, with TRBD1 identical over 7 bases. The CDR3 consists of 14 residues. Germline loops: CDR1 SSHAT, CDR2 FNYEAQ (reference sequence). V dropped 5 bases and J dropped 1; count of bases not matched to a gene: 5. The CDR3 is CASSPGGSSYEQYF. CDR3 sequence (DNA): TGTGCCAGCAGCCCAGGGGGTTCTTCCTACGAGCAGTACTTC.

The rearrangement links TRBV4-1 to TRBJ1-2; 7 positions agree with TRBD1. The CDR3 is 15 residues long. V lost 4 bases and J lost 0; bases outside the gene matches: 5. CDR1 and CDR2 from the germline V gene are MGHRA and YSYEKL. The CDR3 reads CASSPQGDTNYGYTF. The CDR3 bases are TGCGCCAGCAGCCCTCAGGGGGACACTAACTATGGCTACACCTTC.

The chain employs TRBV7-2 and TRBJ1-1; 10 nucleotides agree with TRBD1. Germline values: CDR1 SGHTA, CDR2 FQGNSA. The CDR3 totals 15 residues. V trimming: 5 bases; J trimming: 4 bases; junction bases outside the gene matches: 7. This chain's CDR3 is CASSLLRDRGTEAFF. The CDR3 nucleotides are TGTGCCAGCAGCCTTTTGCGGGACAGGGGCACTGAAGCTTTCTTT.

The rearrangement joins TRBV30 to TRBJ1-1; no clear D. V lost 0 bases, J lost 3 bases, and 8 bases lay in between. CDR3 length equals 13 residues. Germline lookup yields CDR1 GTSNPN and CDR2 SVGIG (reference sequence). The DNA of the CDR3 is TGTGCCTGGAGTGTTTGGGCAGACACTGAAGCTTTCTTT. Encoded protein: CAWSVWADTEAFF.

Here the CDR3 DNA reads TGTGCCAGTAGGCCAAACCCCGGACTTGCGAGCTCCTATAATTCACCCCTCCACTTT. Translation: CASRPNPGLASSYNSPLHF. This chain connects TRBV19 to TRBJ1-6; D is ambiguous. Trimming removed 6 bases from V and 0 bases from J, with 21 bases in between. The CDR3 runs 19 residues. Germline CDR1 and CDR2: LNHDA and SQIVND (reference sequence).

The CDR3 DNA reads as TGTGCCAGCAGCCAAGGGACAAACCGCTACACCTTC. Amino acid sequence: CASSQGTNRYTF. The chain couples TRBV14 to TRBJ1-2, with a weak D call TRBD1 (5 bases). Trimming shortened V by 1 base and J by 9 bases, and 9 bases separated the two germline ends. CDR3 length equals 12 residues. From germline, CDR1 is SGHDN and CDR2 FVKESK.

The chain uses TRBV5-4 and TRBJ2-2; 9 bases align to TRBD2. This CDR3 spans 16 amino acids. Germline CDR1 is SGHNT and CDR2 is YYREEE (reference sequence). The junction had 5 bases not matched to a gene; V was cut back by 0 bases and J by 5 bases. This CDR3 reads CASSLVRGGLTGELFF. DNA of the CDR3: TGTGCCAGCAGCTTGGTGCGGGGGGGCCTTACCGGGGAGCTGTTTTTT.

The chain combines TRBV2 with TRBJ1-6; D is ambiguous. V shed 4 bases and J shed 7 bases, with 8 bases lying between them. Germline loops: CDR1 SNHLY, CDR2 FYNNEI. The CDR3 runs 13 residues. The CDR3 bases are TGTGCCAGCAGTGTGCTAGTGAATTCACCCCTCCACTTT. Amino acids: CASSVLVNSPLHF.

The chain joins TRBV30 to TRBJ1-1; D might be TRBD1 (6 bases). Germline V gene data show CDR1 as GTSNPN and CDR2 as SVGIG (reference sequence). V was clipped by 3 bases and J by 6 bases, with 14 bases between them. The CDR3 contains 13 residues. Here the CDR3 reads CAWSMDSGAEAFF. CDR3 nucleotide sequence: TGTGCCTGGAGCATGGACAGTGGGGCTGAAGCTTTCTTT.

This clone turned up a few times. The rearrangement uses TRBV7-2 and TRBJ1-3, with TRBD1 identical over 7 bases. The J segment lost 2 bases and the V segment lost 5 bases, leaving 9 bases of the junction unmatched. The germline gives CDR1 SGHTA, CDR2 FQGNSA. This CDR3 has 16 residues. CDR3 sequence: CASSREGAGTGNTIYF. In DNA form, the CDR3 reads TGTGCCAGCAGCCGGGAGGGGGCAGGGACTGGAAACACCATATATTTT. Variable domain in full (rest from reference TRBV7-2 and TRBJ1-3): GAGVSQSPSNKVTEKGKDVELRCDPISGHTALYWYRQSLGQGLEFLIYFQGNSAPDKSGLPSDRFSAERTGGSVSTLTIQRTQQEDSAVYLCASSREGAGTGNTIYFGEGSWLTVV.

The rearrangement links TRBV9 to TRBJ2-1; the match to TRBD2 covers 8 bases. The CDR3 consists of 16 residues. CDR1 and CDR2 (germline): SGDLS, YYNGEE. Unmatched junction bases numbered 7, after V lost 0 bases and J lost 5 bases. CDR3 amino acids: CASSVVGGGHNNEQFF. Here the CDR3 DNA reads TGTGCCAGCAGCGTAGTAGGCGGGGGGCATAACAATGAGCAGTTCTTC.